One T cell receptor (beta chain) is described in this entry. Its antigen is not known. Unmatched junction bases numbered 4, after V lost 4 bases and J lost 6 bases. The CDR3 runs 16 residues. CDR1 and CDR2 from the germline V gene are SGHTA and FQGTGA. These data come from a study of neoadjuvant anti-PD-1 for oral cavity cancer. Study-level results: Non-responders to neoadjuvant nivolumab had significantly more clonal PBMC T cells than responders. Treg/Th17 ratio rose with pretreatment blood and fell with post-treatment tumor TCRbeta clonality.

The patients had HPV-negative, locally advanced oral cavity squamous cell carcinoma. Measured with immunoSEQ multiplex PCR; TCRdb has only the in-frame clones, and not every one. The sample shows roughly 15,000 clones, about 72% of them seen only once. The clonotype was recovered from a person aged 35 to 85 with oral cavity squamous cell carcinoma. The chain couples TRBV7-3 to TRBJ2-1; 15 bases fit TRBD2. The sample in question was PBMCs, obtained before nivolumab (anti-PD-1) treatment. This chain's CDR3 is CASSSGLAGGSNEQFF. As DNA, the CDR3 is TGTGCCAGCAGCTCGGGACTAGCGGGAGGAAGCAATGAGCAGTTCTTC.